The 12 T cell receptor beta chains below were found in one sample sequenced in a study of siplizumab effects on memory and regulatory T cells. Assay: immunoSEQ multiplex PCR; the TCRdb copy retains only in-frame clones and omits some. Here the sample spans 100,000 or so clones, roughly 94% being singletons. Material for sequencing was Tregs sorted from blood. The receptor source for this set is a human donor in good health.

The chain uses TRBV5-1 and TRBJ2-5; D unresolved. V lost 4 bases and J lost 4, with 8 bases in between. Germline V gene sequence: CDR1 SGHRS, CDR2 YFSETQ. The CDR3 contains 12 residues. The CDR3: CASSIVSETQYF. Written as DNA, the CDR3 is TGCGCCAGCAGCATTGTATCAGAGACCCAGTACTTC.

The chain links TRBV5-1 to TRBJ1-5, with D maybe TRBD1 (5 bases). V was clipped by 0 bases and J by 8 bases, with 12 bases between them. The V gene's germline CDR1 is SGHRS and CDR2 YFSETQ. The CDR3 is made up of 14 amino acids. The DNA for the CDR3 is TGCGCCAGCAGCTTGGGGGACGCCACGGAGCCCCAGCATTTT. It translates to CASSLGDATEPQHF.

The rearrangement joins TRBV19 to TRBJ2-1; D could derive from TRBD1 or TRBD2 (6 bases each). The CDR3 contains 15 residues. Looked up from germline, CDR1 is LNHDA and CDR2 is SQIVND (reference sequence). Between the trimmed V and J ends, which lost 6 bases and 9 bases, there was a span of 21 bases. CDR3 in amino acids: CASRTLGGGFSEQFF. Here the CDR3 DNA reads TGTGCCAGTAGAACTTTAGGGGGAGGATTTAGTGAGCAGTTCTTC.

The rearrangement uses TRBV30 and TRBJ1-1, with unresolved D. The CDR3 contains 15 residues. Germline V gene lookup returns CDR1 GTSNPN and CDR2 SVGIG (reference sequence). With 0 bases removed from V and 0 bases from J, the gap between germline ends came to 11 bases. The CDR3 DNA reads as TGTGCCTGGAGTGTACCAGGAGTCATGAACACTGAAGCTTTCTTT. Translation: CAWSVPGVMNTEAFF. Full variable domain (missing parts from reference TRBV30 and TRBJ1-1): SQTIHQWPATLVQPVGSPLSLECTVEGTSNPNLYWYRQAAGRGLQLLFYSVGIGQISSEVPQNLSASRPQDRQFILSSKKLLLSDSGFYLCAWSVPGVMNTEAFFGQGTRLTVV.

J is TRBJ1-2 and V is TRBV28; 7 nucleotides align to TRBD1. The CDR3 sequence is 16 residues long. Germline V CDR1 and CDR2: MDHEN, SYDVKM. V shed 5 bases and J 4 bases; nucleotides not matched to a gene: 13. In DNA, the CDR3 is TGTGCCAGCAGTCCACCCGGGACAGCGATCTTCTATGGCTACACCTTC. As protein: CASSPPGTAIFYGYTF.

The rearrangement links TRBV5-6 to TRBJ2-7; D may match TRBD1 or TRBD2 (5 bases each). The CDR3 has 16 amino acids. The V end was cut by 4 bases, the J end by 0 bases, with 17 bases between. Germline loops: CDR1 SGHDT, CDR2 YYEEEE. The CDR3 DNA reads TGTGCCAGCAGCCTACCCGGGACGCAGAGCTCCTACGAGCAGTACTTC. Amino acids: CASSLPGTQSSYEQYF.

The table lists this clone with a few counts. The chain joins TRBV18 to TRBJ1-5; D is perhaps TRBD1 (5 bases). Trimming left V 6 bases short and J 2 bases short, with 14 bases between. The CDR3 loop spans 15 amino acids. Germline CDR1 KGHSH, CDR2 LQKENI. CDR3 sequence reads: CASSRGGRGNQPQHF. The DNA for the CDR3 is TGTGCCAGCTCTCGGGGGGGTAGGGGCAATCAGCCCCAGCATTTT.

This chain connects TRBV2 to TRBJ2-2; no definite D call. Germline assignment: CDR1 SNHLY and CDR2 FYNNEI. This CDR3 contains 14 residues. Trimming took off 7 bases at V and 3 bases at J, with 12 bases between the two ends. The CDR3 sequence: CASTQNRDTGELFF. The CDR3 DNA is TGTGCCAGCACCCAGAACCGGGACACCGGGGAGCTGTTTTTT.

The chain has TRBV5-4 and TRBJ2-5, with 8 positions matching TRBD1. The CDR3 consists of 18 residues. Per the germline V gene, CDR1 is SGHNT and CDR2 is YYREEE (reference sequence). V lost 2 bases and J lost 5; bases outside the gene matches: 17. CDR3 DNA sequence: TGTGCCAGCAGCTTATTTACAGGGGGTGGCCCTTCGCGGGAGACCCAGTACTTC. It yields the protein CASSLFTGGGPSRETQYF. Using reference TRBV5-4 and TRBJ2-5 for the parts outside the CDR3, the full variable domain is ETGVTQSPTHLIKTRGQQVTLRCSSQSGHNTVSWYQQALGQGPQFIFQYYREEENGRGNFPPRFSGLQFPNYSSELNVNALELDDSALYLCASSLFTGGGPSRETQYFGPGTRLLVL.

J is TRBJ1-2 and V is TRBV19; 9 bases fit TRBD1. This CDR3 contains 17 residues. J gave up 2 bases and V 6 bases, and 13 bases lay outside the gene matches. Per the germline V gene, CDR1 is LNHDA and CDR2 is SQIVND (reference sequence). In nucleotides, the CDR3 is TGTGCCAGTAGGAGAGCCGGGACAGGGCTCCGGAACTATGGCTACACCTTC. The encoded protein is CASRRAGTGLRNYGYTF.

This chain joins TRBV7-9 and TRBJ2-1; D is perhaps TRBD1 (5 bases). The germline V gene encodes CDR1 SEHNR and CDR2 FQNEAQ (reference sequence). CDR3 size: 19 residues. Trimming removed 5 bases at V and 3 bases at J, with 26 bases between. The CDR3 sequence is CASSLQGVRLGQVYNEQFF. In DNA form, the CDR3 reads TGTGCCAGCAGCCTTCAAGGGGTAAGGTTAGGACAAGTCTACAATGAGCAGTTCTTC.

This sequence joins TRBV28 and TRBJ2-7; D perhaps matches TRBD1 (6 bases). Germline values: CDR1 MDHEN, CDR2 SYDVKM. The CDR3 is 15 residues long. Trimming cost V 6 bases and J 0 bases, with 15 bases left between them. CDR3 region: CASRPSNRVSYEQYF. The CDR3 DNA sequence: TGTGCCAGCAGGCCTTCCAACAGGGTCTCCTACGAGCAGTACTTC.